This TCR beta chain was profiled in a study of sequential checkpoint blockade in melanoma. This CDR3 spans 16 amino acids. Germline V lookup: CDR1 SQVTM, CDR2 ANQGSEA. V gave up 6 bases and J gave up 2 bases; unmatched junction bases: 14. Repertoires were generated with immunoSEQ multiplex PCR, while TCRdb's copy carries only in-frame clones and drops some. The sample has about 14,000 clones, more than 75% seen once. Treatment specified: randomized to nivolumab then ipilimumab (arm A) or the reverse (arm B). The chain links TRBV29-1 to TRBJ2-3; TRBD2 aligns across 7 bases. The receptor comes from a human donor with melanoma. Material: CD8+ T cells sorted from blood (inferred from file names), obtained from a patient given nivolumab and ipilimumab in sequence. The CDR3 protein is CSVPAPGLRATDTQYF. The CDR3 nucleotides are TGCAGCGTGCCCGCACCGGGACTAAGGGCCACAGATACGCAGTATTTT.